The subject of this entry is one TCR beta chain. The antigen is undetermined. Clones were read by immunoSEQ multiplex PCR, and TCRdb kept only the in-frame ones, dropping some. The data contain about 160,000 clones, 80% to 85% of them seen just once; the ten biggest clones take up 10% to 13%. This entry is derived from a study of cytomegalovirus exposure and HLA in healthy donors. Study at large: Later, an analysis reported that the approximately 120 validation repertoires had used the same platform as the roughly 720 first-cohort repertoires.

Overall study findings and caveats: The study flagged around 160 TCR beta chains as cytomegalovirus-associated.

Donors came from a validation cohort of over 100 subjects, distinct from the first 666-subject cohort. The clonotype originates from a young man in good health and CMV-seropositive. The source material was PBMCs.

In DNA, the CDR3 is TGTGCCTGGAGTGTAGGCCCCAGGCCCAATCAGCCCCAGCATTTT. This translates into CAWSVGPRPNQPQHF. The chain couples TRBV30 to TRBJ1-5; unclear D gene. Between the trimmed V and J ends, which lost 0 bases and 3 bases, there was a span of 12 bases. The CDR3 is made up of 15 amino acids. CDR1 is GTSNPN and CDR2 is SVGIG in the germline V gene (reference sequence).